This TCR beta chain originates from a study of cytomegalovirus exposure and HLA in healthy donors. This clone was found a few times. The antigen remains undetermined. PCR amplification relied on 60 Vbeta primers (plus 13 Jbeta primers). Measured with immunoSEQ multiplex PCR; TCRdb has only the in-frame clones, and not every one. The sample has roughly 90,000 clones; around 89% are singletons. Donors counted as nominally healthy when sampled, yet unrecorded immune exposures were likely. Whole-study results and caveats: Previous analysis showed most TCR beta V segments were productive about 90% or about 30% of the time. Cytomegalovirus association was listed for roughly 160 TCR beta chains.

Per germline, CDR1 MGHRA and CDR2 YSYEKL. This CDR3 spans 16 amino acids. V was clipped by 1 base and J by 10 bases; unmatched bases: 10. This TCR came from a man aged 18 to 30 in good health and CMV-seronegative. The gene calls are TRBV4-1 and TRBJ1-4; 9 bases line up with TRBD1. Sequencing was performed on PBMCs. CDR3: CASSQAAGTGRAKLFF. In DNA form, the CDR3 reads TGCGCCAGCAGCCAAGCCGCCGGGACAGGGAGGGCAAAACTGTTTTTT.